The 9 T cell receptor beta chains in this list originate from one sample, sequenced in a study of identical twins (dated by TCRdb to between 2015 and 2016). The library was made by 5' RACE. These reads were obtained on an Illumina HiSeq 2000. TCRdb reran the public reads through fastp at Q25 and MiXCR, keeping productive beta chains. Under each unique CDR3 protein, matching rows form one entry showing the most common genes and DNA. The sample table shows a few hundred thousand distinct CDR3 sequences, and 9% to 10% are seen once. Jointly, the top ten make up 3% of the sample. These data also formed part of another study, on yellow fever vaccine responses in identical twins.

Input material: PBMCs. These receptors originate from a woman aged 18-29 years in good health.

V gene TRBV12-3 or TRBV12-4 combines with J gene TRBJ1-2; D gene uncertain. The CDR3 loop spans 15 amino acids. Between the trimmed V and J ends, which lost 3 bases and 7 bases, there was a span of 18 bases. As DNA, the CDR3 is TGTGCCAGCAGTTTCCCCGCGTCCGGGTATCGTGGCTACACCTTC. Translating gives CASSFPASGYRGYTF.

This clonotype was observed at least ten times. J is TRBJ2-7 and V is TRBV7-9, with 9 positions matching TRBD1. Trimming at V came to 7 bases and at J to 2 bases, leaving 3 bases not matched to a gene. The CDR3 consists of 13 residues. Germline V gene data show CDR1 as SEHNR and CDR2 as FQNEAQ (reference sequence). The CDR3 bases are TGTGCCAGCACGGACAGGGGCACCTACGAGCAGTACTTC. Its protein product is CASTDRGTYEQYF.

This clonotype was observed at least ten times. The chain couples TRBV15 to TRBJ2-3; the D gene is possibly TRBD1 (5 bases). Trimming shortened V by 1 base and J by 2 bases, and 7 bases separated the two germline ends. CDR3 length: 14 residues. From germline, CDR1 is LNHNV and CDR2 YYDKDF (reference sequence). The CDR3, as DNA: TGTGCCACCAGCAGAGGGGGCCCCACAGATACGCAGTATTTT. Protein sequence: CATSRGGPTDTQYF.

This clonotype appeared many times. The chain is built from TRBV7-6 and TRBJ2-4, with a tentative D call TRBD2 (7 bases). The CDR3 is made up of 11 amino acids. The germline CDR1 and CDR2 sequences are SGHVS and FNYEAQ. The V end lost 8 bases, the J end lost 9 bases, and 11 bases lay between the germline ends. In nucleotides, the CDR3 is TGTGCCAGCGGGGGGGCTGGCATTCAGTACTTC. The encoded protein is CASGGAGIQYF. The full variable domain, in which reference TRBV7-6 and TRBJ2-4 provide the parts outside the CDR3, is GAGVSQSPRYKVTKRGQDVALRCDPISGHVSLYWYRQALGQGPEFLTYFNYEAQQDKSGLPNDRFSAERPEGSISTLTIQRTEQRDSAMYRCASGGAGIQYFGAGTRLSVL.

This rearrangement joins TRBV9 to TRBJ2-3; D not certain. The CDR3 covers 15 residues. In germline, CDR1 is SGDLS, CDR2 YYNGEE. V was trimmed by 0 bases and J by 0 bases, leaving 8 bases between them. The CDR3 loop is CASSVVPASTDTQYF. CDR3 bases: TGTGCCAGCAGCGTAGTACCCGCTAGCACAGATACGCAGTATTTT.

There are many counts of this clonotype. V is TRBV20-1 and J is TRBJ2-4; D gene unclear. The CDR3 sequence is 13 residues long. Germline CDR1 is DFQATT and CDR2 is SNEGSKA (reference sequence). Trimming took off 6 bases at V and 0 bases at J, with 9 bases between the two ends. The CDR3 loop is CSAPQLAKNIQYF. CDR3 nucleotide sequence: TGCAGTGCCCCCCAGCTAGCCAAAAACATTCAGTACTTC.

Ten or more counts support this clonotype. The chain carries TRBV11-2 and TRBJ1-1; tentative D call: TRBD1 (5 bases). V was clipped by 5 bases and J by 3 bases, with 10 bases between them. This CDR3 has 13 amino acids. Germline assignment: CDR1 SGHAT and CDR2 FQNNGV. CDR3 bases: TGTGCCAGCAGCCAGGGACGGTACACTGAAGCTTTCTTT. It is translated as CASSQGRYTEAFF.

The chain's CDR3 is CSGQDRDSYEQYF. As DNA, the CDR3 is TGCAGCGGGCAGGACAGGGACTCCTACGAGCAGTACTTC. The chain joins TRBV29-1 to TRBJ2-7; 8 bases agree with TRBD1. CDR1 and CDR2 from the germline V gene are SQVTM and ANQGSEA. Losses at the gene ends were 7 bases for V and 0 bases for J; bases not matched to a gene: 5. CDR3 length: 13 amino acids.

The chain is built from TRBV5-1 and TRBJ2-6; the D is unclear. CDR3 size: 14 residues. Trimming shortened V by 3 bases and J by 2 bases, and 6 bases separated the two germline ends. CDR1 and CDR2 from the germline V gene are SGHRS and YFSETQ. CDR3 sequence: CASSWKAGANVLTF. The CDR3 DNA is TGCGCCAGCAGCTGGAAGGCTGGGGCCAACGTCCTGACTTTC.